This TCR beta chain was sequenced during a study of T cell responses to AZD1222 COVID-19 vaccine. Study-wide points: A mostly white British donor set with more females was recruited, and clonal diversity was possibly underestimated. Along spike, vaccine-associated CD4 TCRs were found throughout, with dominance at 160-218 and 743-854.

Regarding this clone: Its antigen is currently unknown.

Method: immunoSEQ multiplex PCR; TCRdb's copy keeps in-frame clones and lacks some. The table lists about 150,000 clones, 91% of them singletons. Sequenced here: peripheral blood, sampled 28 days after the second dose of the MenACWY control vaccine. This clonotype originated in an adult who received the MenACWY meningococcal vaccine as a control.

The CDR3 DNA follows: TGTGCCAGCAGGGGTCTAGCGGGAGATTGGGGGGGCACAGATACGCAGTATTTT. Protein sequence: CASRGLAGDWGGTDTQYF. The chain recombines TRBV28 with TRBJ2-3; TRBD2 aligns across 10 bases. The CDR3 consists of 18 residues. Germline CDR1 MDHEN, CDR2 SYDVKM. Losses at the gene ends were 6 bases for V and 1 base for J; bases not matched to a gene: 13.